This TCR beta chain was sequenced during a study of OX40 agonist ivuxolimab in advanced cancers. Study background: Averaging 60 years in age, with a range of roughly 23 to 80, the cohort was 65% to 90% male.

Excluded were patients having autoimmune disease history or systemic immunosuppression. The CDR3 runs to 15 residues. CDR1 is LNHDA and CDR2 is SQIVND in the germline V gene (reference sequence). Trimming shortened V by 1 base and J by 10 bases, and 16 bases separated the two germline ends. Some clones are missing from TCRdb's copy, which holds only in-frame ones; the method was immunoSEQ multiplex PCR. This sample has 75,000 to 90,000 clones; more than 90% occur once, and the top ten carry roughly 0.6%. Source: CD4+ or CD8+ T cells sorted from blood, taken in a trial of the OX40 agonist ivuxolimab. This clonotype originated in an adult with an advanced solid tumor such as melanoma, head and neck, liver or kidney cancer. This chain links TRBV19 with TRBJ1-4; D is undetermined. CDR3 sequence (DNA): TGTGCCAGTAGTATAGCCGGTGGCCAAGTCGGAAAACTGTTTTTT. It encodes CASSIAGGQVGKLFF.